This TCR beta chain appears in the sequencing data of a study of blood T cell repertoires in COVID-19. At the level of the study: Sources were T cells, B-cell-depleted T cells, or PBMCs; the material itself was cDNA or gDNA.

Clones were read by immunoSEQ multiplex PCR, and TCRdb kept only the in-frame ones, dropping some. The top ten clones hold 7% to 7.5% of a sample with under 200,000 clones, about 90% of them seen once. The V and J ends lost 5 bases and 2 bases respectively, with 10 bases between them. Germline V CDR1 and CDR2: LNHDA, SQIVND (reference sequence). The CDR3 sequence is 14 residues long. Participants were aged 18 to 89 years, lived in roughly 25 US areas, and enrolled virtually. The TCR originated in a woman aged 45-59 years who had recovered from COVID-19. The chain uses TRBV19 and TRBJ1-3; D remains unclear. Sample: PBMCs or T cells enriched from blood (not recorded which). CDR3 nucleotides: TGTGCCAGTAGTTTCAGGTCTGCTGGAAACACCATATATTTT. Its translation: CASSFRSAGNTIYF.